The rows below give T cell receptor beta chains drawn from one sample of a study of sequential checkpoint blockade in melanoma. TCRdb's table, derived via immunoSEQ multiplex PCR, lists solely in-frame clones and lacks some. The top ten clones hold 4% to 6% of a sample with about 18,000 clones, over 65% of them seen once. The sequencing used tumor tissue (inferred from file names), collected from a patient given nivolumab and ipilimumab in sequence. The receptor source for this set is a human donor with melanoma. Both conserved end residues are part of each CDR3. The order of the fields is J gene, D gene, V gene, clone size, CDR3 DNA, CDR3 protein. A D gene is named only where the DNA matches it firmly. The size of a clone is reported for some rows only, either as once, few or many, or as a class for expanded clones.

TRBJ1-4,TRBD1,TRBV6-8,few,TGTGCCAGCAGCGACCCGGGACAGGGTGAAAAACTGTTTTTT,CASSDPGQGEKLFF
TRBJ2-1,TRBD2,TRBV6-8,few,TGTGCCATCAGAGGCGAAGGACTAGCGGGGATCAATGAGCAGTTCTTC,CAIRGEGLAGINEQFF
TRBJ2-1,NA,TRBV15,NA,TGTGCCACCAGCAGCCTTCCCTCCTTCTCCTACAATGAGCAGTTCTTC,CATSSLPSFSYNEQFF
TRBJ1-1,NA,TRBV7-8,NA,TGTGCCAGCAGCCCCGGGGGGATCGCTGAAACTTTCTTT,CASSPGGIAETFF
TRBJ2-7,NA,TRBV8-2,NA,TGTGCCAGCCAAGGACTAGCGGGTGCCAGCTCCTACGAGCAGTACTTC,CASQGLAGASSYEQYF
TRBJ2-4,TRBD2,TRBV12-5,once,TGTGCCAGCACCAATGTTCACGCGGGGGAAAACATTCAGTACTTC,CASTNVHAGENIQYF
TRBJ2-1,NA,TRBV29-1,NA,TGCAGCGTTGAAGCCCACCTAGCGTTTGGTTACAATGAGCAGTTCTTC,CSVEAHLAFGYNEQFF
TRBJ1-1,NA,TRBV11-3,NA,TGTGCCAGCAGCTTAGGGGGCATTGAGAACACTGAAGCTTTCTTT,CASSLGGIENTEAFF
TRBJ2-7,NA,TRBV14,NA,TGTGCCAGCAGCCAAGAGAACATCCCCTACGAGCAGTACTTC,CASSQENIPYEQYF
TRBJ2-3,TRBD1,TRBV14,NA,TGTGCCAGCAGCTCCGGGACAGGGGCTAAAGATACGCAGTATTTT,CASSSGTGAKDTQYF
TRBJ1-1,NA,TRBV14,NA,TGTGCCAGCAGCCCCGGGAGGAACACTGAAGCTTTCTTT,CASSPGRNTEAFF
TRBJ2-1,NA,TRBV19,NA,TGTGCCAGTAGTAGGCACAAGGACGCCAGCTCCTACAATGAGCAGTTCTTC,CASSRHKDASSYNEQFF
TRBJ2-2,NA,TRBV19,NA,TGTGCCAGTAGTAGCCCGGGCCCCGTCCCCGGGGAGCTGTTTTTT,CASSSPGPVPGELFF
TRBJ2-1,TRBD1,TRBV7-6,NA,TGTGCCAGCAGACCACAGGGGAGCTCCTACAATGAGCAGTTCTTC,CASRPQGSSYNEQFF
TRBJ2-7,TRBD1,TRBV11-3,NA,TGTGCCAGCAGCCCAACCGCCGGGACAGGGGGCGAGCAGTACTTC,CASSPTAGTGGEQYF
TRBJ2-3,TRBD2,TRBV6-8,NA,TGTGCCAGCAGCGGGACTAGCGGGGTCCCGCCGCAGTATTTT,CASSGTSGVPPQYF
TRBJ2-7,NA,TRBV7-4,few,TGTGCCAGCAGCTTAGATCAGGGAAACCCCTACGAGCAGTACTTC,CASSLDQGNPYEQYF
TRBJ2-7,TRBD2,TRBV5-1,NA,TGCGCCAGCAGCGGTGGACTAGCGGGAGGAATTCGCGAGCAGTACTTC,CASSGGLAGGIREQYF
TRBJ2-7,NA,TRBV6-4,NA,TGTGCCAGCAGTGAAACGACTAGTCGAATCTACGAGCAGTACTTC,CASSETTSRIYEQYF
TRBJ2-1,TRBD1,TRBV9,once,TGTGCCAGCAGCAATGGGGACAGCCCTGGGTTCTTC,CASSNGDSPGFF
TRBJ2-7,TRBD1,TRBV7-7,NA,TGTGCCAGCAGTCAGTCCGGGACAGAATTCTACGAGCAGTACTTC,CASSQSGTEFYEQYF
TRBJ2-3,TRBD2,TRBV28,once,TGTGCCAGCAGTTCCTTGCGGGAGACGGGAAGCACAGATACGCAGTATTTT,CASSSLRETGSTDTQYF
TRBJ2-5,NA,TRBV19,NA,TGTGCCAGTAGTTCACAGGGAAGGGAGACCCAGTACTTC,CASSSQGRETQYF
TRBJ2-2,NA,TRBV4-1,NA,TGCGCCAGCAGCCAAATCCTCTCCGGGGAGCTGTTTTTT,CASSQILSGELFF
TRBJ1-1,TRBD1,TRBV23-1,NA,TGCGCCAGCAGTCAAGGGACAGGTCTCACTGAAGCTTTCTTT,CASSQGTGLTEAFF
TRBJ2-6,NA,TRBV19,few,TGTGCCAGTAGTAGCATCCTGGAATACTCTGGGGCCAACGTCCTGACTTTC,CASSSILEYSGANVLTF
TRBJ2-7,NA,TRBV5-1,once,TGCGCCAGCAGCTTGGACAGGGCTATCTACGAGCAGTACTTC,CASSLDRAIYEQYF
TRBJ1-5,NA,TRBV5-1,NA,TGCGCCAGCAGCTTGGGGGACGGTATAACGCCCCAGCATTTT,CASSLGDGITPQHF
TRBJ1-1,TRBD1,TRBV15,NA,TGTGCCAGCAGACCCCGGACAGGGTGGATGAACACTGAAGCTTTCTTT,CASRPRTGWMNTEAFF
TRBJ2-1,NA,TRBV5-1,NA,TGCGCCAGCACCTCCGATACCGCGAGCTCCTACAATGAGCAGTTCTTC,CASTSDTASSYNEQFF
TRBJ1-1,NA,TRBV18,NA,TGTGCCAGCTCACCGGGCCAAGAGAGGAACACTGAAGCTTTCTTT,CASSPGQERNTEAFF
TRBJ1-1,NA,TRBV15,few,TGTGCCACCAGCACCATTCGTGGTGGGGCCGTGAGCGAAGCTTTCTTT,CATSTIRGGAVSEAFF
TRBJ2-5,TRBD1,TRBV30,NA,TGTGCCTGGTCCCTTGCCAGGGGGCGAGAGACCCAGTACTTC,CAWSLARGRETQYF
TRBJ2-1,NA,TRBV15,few,TGTGCCACCAGCAGAGCGTCAGGAGGGGATGAGCAGTTCTTC,CATSRASGGDEQFF
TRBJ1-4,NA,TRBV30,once,TGTGCCTGGAGTGTACGGGGGGCGTTTAGTGAAAAACTGTTTTTT,CAWSVRGAFSEKLFF
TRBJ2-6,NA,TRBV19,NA,TGTGCCACCGAGAGATTTAGCTCGGCTGGGGCCAACGTCCTGACTTTC,CATERFSSAGANVLTF
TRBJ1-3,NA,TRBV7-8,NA,TGTGCTAGCAGCCCGAGCTCTGGAAACACCATATATTTT,CASSPSSGNTIYF
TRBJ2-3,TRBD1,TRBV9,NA,TGTGCCAGCAGCGTAGAAGTCAGGGGGCCGCAAGATACGCAGTATTTT,CASSVEVRGPQDTQYF
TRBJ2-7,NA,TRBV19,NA,TGTGCCAGTAGTCCAGTGGGGCTCTTCGAGCAGTACTTC,CASSPVGLFEQYF
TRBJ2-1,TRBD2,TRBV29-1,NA,TGCAGCGGACACCATGGAGCGGGGGACTACAATGAGCAGTTCTTC,CSGHHGAGDYNEQFF
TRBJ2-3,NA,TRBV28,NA,TGTGCCAGCAGTTTTCAAGGTTACAACACAGACACGCAGTATTTT,CASSFQGYNTDTQYF
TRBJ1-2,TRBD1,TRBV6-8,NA,TGTGCCAGCAGCTGGACAGGGGGCCGGCCTGGCTACACCTTC,CASSWTGGRPGYTF
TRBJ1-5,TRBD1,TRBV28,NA,TGTGCCAGCAGCTCATCGGGACAGGGGTCCAATCAGCCCCAGCATTTT,CASSSSGQGSNQPQHF
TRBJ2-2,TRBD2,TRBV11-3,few,TGTGCCAGCAGCGTCCGGCCCAGGGAGGGCACCGGGGAGCTGTTTTTT,CASSVRPREGTGELFF
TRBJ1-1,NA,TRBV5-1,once,TGCGCCAGCAGCTTCGAAAAGGGAAGAGGGAACACTGAAGCTTTCTTT,CASSFEKGRGNTEAFF
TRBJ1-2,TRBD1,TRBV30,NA,TGTGCCTGGGCGATAGGGGGCGGCTTCCGATCTAACTATGGCTACACCTTC,CAWAIGGGFRSNYGYTF
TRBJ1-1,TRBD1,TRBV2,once,TGTGCCAGCACCTCCCGGAGGACAGGGTTGAGGAACACTGAAGCTTTCTTT,CASTSRRTGLRNTEAFF
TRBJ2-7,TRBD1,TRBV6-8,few,TGTGCCAGCAGCAGAGACAGGGCATCATCCTACGAGCAGTACTTC,CASSRDRASSYEQYF